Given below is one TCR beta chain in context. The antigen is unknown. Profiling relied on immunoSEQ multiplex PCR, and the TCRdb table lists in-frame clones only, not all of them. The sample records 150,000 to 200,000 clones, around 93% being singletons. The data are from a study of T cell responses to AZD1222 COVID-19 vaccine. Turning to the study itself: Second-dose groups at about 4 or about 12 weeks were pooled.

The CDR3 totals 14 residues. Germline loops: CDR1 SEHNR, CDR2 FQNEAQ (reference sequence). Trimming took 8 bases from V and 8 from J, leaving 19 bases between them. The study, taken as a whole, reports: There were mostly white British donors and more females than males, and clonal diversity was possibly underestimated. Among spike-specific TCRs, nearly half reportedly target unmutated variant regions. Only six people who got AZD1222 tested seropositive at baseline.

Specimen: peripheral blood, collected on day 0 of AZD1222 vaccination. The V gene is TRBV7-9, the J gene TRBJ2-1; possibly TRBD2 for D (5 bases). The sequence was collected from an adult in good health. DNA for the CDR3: TGTGCCAGCTCAGCGGTACAGCCTACGGATGAGCAGTTCTTC. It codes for CASSAVQPTDEQFF.